This T cell receptor beta chain was found in a study of beta chain features in type 1 diabetes. Study findings and constraints: VDJ junctions from type 1 diabetes patients carried fewer insertions and larger deletions. Within each of all four CD4+ subsets, Type 1 diabetes patients had TCRB CDR3s that were moderately but significantly shorter. It was among patients, rather than healthy donors, that naive, central memory and Treg TCRB repertoires appeared more similar.

What was sequenced were expressed TCRB transcripts, since all of the isolated RNA had been reverse transcribed. For naive, central memory and regulatory T cell samples, reads averaged roughly 3.6 million. This table comes from immunoSEQ multiplex PCR, and its TCRdb copy is limited to in-frame clones, with some not included. The sample yields about 360,000 clones, roughly an eighth seen once. Germline CDR1 reads KGHSH; CDR2 reads LQKENI. The CDR3 contains 14 residues. V dropped 2 bases and J dropped 7 bases, with 9 bases sitting between them. To note about this clone: What it binds is unknown.

Sequenced material: naive CD4+ T cells from blood. The chain uses TRBV18 and TRBJ1-6; D unresolved. This sequence was found in a man aged 18-30 years in good health. For the CDR3, the DNA is TGTGCCAGCTCACCATCACAGAAAAATTCACCCCTCCACTTT. This encodes CASSPSQKNSPLHF.